This is a list of T cell receptor beta chains from one sample in a study of blood T cell repertoires in COVID-19. Measured with immunoSEQ multiplex PCR; TCRdb has only the in-frame clones, and not every one. Of some 58,000 clones in the sample, more than 75% are singletons; the top ten hold 7% to 9.5%. Sequenced sample: peripheral blood. These receptors were taken from a man aged 45-60 years with active COVID-19. CDR3s include the opening cysteine and the closing phenylalanine or tryptophan. A D gene is named only where the DNA matches it firmly. Size values are once, few and many counts, or a class for expanded clones, and some rows have none.

>TRBD2|TRBV30|NA|TRBJ2-3
TGTGCCTGGAGCGTCGACTTAGCGGGGACCACAGATACGCAGTATTTT
CAWSVDLAGTTDTQYF
>TRBD2|TRBV3-1/TRBV3-2|NA|TRBJ2-7
TGTGCCAGCAGAAGTCTAGCGGGAGGGCCGGGAGGACGGGGCGAGCAGTACTTC
CASRSLAGGPGGRGEQYF
>NA|TRBV6-5|NA|TRBJ2-5
TGTGCCAGCAGTTACACAAAGGGGGAATACCAAGAGACCCAGTACTTC
CASSYTKGEYQETQYF
>NA|TRBV6-6|NA|TRBJ2-2
TGTGCCAGCAGGCCGACAGGCAACACCGGGGAGCTGTTTTTT
CASRPTGNTGELFF
>NA|TRBV12-3/TRBV12-4|NA|TRBJ2-5
TGTGCCAGCAGTTTAGCAGTGAGGGAGACCCAGTACTTC
CASSLAVRETQYF
>NA|TRBV23-1|once|TRBJ2-7
TGCGCCAGCCGTAGCTACGAGCAGTACTTC
CASRSYEQYF
>NA|TRBV4-2|NA|TRBJ2-5
TGTGCCAGCAGCCAAGCGGGGGGCGGGGAGACCCAGTACTTC
CASSQAGGGETQYF
>NA|TRBV4-2|NA|TRBJ2-3
TGTGCCAGCAGCCAAGACAGCGGCACAGATACGCAGTATTTT
CASSQDSGTDTQYF
>NA|TRBV7-2|NA|TRBJ2-5
TGTGCCAGCAGCCCACAGGGATTTCCCTTACAGACCCAGTACTTC
CASSPQGFPLQTQYF
>NA|TRBV7-9|NA|TRBJ2-1
TGTGCCAGCAGTCAAGGGGGTGCCTCCTACAATGAGCAGTTCTTC
CASSQGGASYNEQFF
>NA|TRBV6-6|NA|TRBJ2-3
TGTGCCAGCAGTTACGCACTAGGCACAGATACGCAGTATTTT
CASSYALGTDTQYF
>NA|TRBV28|NA|TRBJ1-1
TGTGCCTGCGCGGGCCCGAACACTGAAGCTTTCTTT
CACAGPNTEAFF
>NA|TRBV24-1|NA|TRBJ1-1
TGTGCCACCAGTGATTTGTACAGCGGGGCTTTCTTT
CATSDLYSGAFF
>TRBD1|TRBV5-1|NA|TRBJ1-5
TGCGCCAGCAGCCCGGGGACAGCGAATCAGCCCCAGCATTTT
CASSPGTANQPQHF
>NA|TRBV6-5|NA|TRBJ1-2
TGTGCCAGCAGCCAGCTCGGCAGGATCTATGGCTACACCTTC
CASSQLGRIYGYTF